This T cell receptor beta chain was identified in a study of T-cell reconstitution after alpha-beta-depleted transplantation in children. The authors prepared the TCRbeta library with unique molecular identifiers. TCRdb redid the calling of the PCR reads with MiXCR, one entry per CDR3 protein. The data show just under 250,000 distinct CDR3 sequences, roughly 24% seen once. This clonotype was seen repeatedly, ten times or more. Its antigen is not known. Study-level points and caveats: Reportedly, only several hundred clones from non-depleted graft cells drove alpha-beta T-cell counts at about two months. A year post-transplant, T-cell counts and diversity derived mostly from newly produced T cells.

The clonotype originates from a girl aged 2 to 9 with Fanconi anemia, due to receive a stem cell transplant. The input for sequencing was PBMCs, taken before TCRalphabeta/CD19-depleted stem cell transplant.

The CDR3 loop is CSARGQGAGQYF. The CDR3, as DNA: TGCAGTGCTAGAGGCCAGGGGGCAGGGCAGTACTTC. This chain connects TRBV20-1 to TRBJ2-7; 8 nucleotides line up with TRBD1. The CDR3 consists of 12 residues. Germline V gene data show CDR1 as DFQATT and CDR2 as SNEGSKA (reference sequence). Trimming took 1 base from V and 9 from J; bases not matched to a gene: 5.